Listed below are T cell receptor beta chains from one sample, sequenced in a study of blood T cell repertoires in COVID-19. Profiled with immunoSEQ multiplex PCR; TCRdb holds only in-frame clones, not every one. The profile shows around 260,000 clones, roughly 89% of them singletons. The sample was peripheral blood. Source of these receptors: a man aged 25 to 40 with acute or convalescent COVID-19. CDR3s include the opening cysteine and the closing phenylalanine or tryptophan. A D gene is named only where the DNA matches it firmly. The size entry is marked missing in some rows and otherwise reads once, few, many or a size class.

>TRBJ1-6|few|TRBV5-4|TRBD1
TGTGCCAGCGGTCGGGACAGGGTTTCACCCCTCCACTTT
CASGRDRVSPLHF
>TRBJ1-2|.|TRBV27|.
TGTGCCAGCAGTTCCCCCAATAACTATGGCTACACCTTC
CASSSPNNYGYTF
>TRBJ1-1|.|TRBV20-1|.
TGCAGTGTTCTAAACAGGGCTGAAGCTTTCTTT
CSVLNRAEAFF
>TRBJ2-1|.|TRBV6-4|.
TGTGCCAGCAGCGAGGAGGCGGGCGGCCCATACAATGAGCAGTTCTTC
CASSEEAGGPYNEQFF
>TRBJ2-7|once|TRBV5-6|.
TGTGCCAGCAGCCAACGTCCTAGGACCTACGAGCAGTACTTC
CASSQRPRTYEQYF
>TRBJ1-5|.|TRBV5-1|.
TGCGCCAGCAGCCCGTATAGCAATCAGCCCCAGCATTTT
CASSPYSNQPQHF
>TRBJ2-1|.|TRBV9|TRBD2
TGTGCCAGCAGCCCACCGGGACTAGTAAACGGTGAGCAGTTCTTC
CASSPPGLVNGEQFF
>TRBJ1-4|.|TRBV2|.
TGTGCCAGCCAGAGGGAGGGGCCCGCAAATGAAAAACTGTTTTTT
CASQREGPANEKLFF
>TRBJ2-1|.|TRBV28|.
TGTGCCAGCAGCAGGGGAAATGAGCAGTTCTTC
CASSRGNEQFF
>TRBJ1-6|.|TRBV28|TRBD1
TGTGCCAGTCGACAGGGCTTTAATTCACCCCTCCACTTT
CASRQGFNSPLHF
>TRBJ1-6|.|TRBV12-3/TRBV12-4|.
TGTGCCAGCAGACTTTCTGGTAATTCACCCCTCCACTTT
CASRLSGNSPLHF
>TRBJ2-5|.|TRBV11-2|.
TGTGCCAGCAGCTACGCGTCGGAGACCCAGTACTTC
CASSYASETQYF
>TRBJ1-1|.|TRBV5-1|.
TGCGCCAGCAGCTTGGGGACAGCTAGAGAAGCTTTCTTT
CASSLGTAREAFF
>TRBJ1-6|.|TRBV19|.
TGTGCCAGCAAGGGAGGGCGGAGGTCACCCCTCCACTTT
CASKGGRRSPLHF
>TRBJ2-1|.|TRBV5-5|TRBD2
TGTGCCAGCAGCTTGTCGGGGAGGGCCTGGGATGAGCAGTTCTTC
CASSLSGRAWDEQFF
>TRBJ2-7|.|TRBV3-1/TRBV3-2|TRBD1
TGTGCCAGCAGCCAAGGGGACAGGATCGGCTACGAGCAGTACTTC
CASSQGDRIGYEQYF
>TRBJ1-4|once|TRBV28|TRBD1
TGTGCCAGCAGTTTCTACTGGACAGGGGATGAAAAACTGTTTTTT
CASSFYWTGDEKLFF
>TRBJ1-1|few|TRBV28|.
TGTGCCAGCAGTTCTAGCGGGGCCTTTATGAACACTGAAGCTTTCTTT
CASSSSGAFMNTEAFF
>TRBJ2-3|.|TRBV6-4|.
TGTGCCAGCAGTGACCGTCCCCGGGGCACAGATACGCAGTATTTT
CASSDRPRGTDTQYF
>TRBJ2-5|.|TRBV7-9|TRBD1
TGTGCCAGCAGCTCCGGGACAGGGGGGGAGACCCAGTACTTC
CASSSGTGGETQYF
>TRBJ2-7|.|TRBV9|.
TGTGCCAAGGACCCCGACAGCTACGAGCAGTACTTC
CAKDPDSYEQYF
>TRBJ1-3|.|TRBV30|.
TGTGCCTGGAGTATTCTATGGAGTGGCGGTAATCTCCCTGGAAACACCATATATTTT
CAWSILWSGGNLPGNTIYF
>TRBJ2-3|.|TRBV4-1|.
TGCGCCAGCAGCCAGCAACAGGGTCTCGATACGCAGTATTTT
CASSQQQGLDTQYF
>TRBJ1-4|few|TRBV5-1|.
TGCGCCAGCAGCTTGGGACAGGAGGAAAAACTGTTTTTT
CASSLGQEEKLFF
>TRBJ1-2|once|TRBV18|.
TGTGCCAGCTCACCGGCTGTGCAGCGACGGGGCTATGGCTACACCTTC
CASSPAVQRRGYGYTF
>TRBJ1-1|.|TRBV30|.
TGTGCCGAGGGGGGGGGCACTGAAGCTTTCTTT
CAEGGGTEAFF
>TRBJ1-5|.|TRBV19|TRBD1
TGTGCCAGTAGTATCCCGGGACAGGGGGCGGATCGTCTTGGGGCCCAGCATTTT
CASSIPGQGADRLGAQHF
>TRBJ1-5|.|TRBV10-3|.
TGTGCCACCCAGGGATCTAATCAGCCCCAGCATTTT
CATQGSNQPQHF
>TRBJ2-2|.|TRBV6-2/TRBV6-3|TRBD2
TGTGCCAGCAGTTATAGCGGGGCGAACACCGGGGAGCTGTTTTTT
CASSYSGANTGELFF
>TRBJ1-5|.|TRBV28|TRBD1
TGTGCCAGCAGACAGGGGAGCAATCAGCCCCAGCATTTT
CASRQGSNQPQHF
>TRBJ2-3|.|TRBV5-5|.
TGTGCCAGCAGCTTGTCTAGTTACACAGATACGCAGTATTTT
CASSLSSYTDTQYF
>TRBJ2-7|.|TRBV6-6|.
TGTGCCAGCAGTGCGACAAGCAGGGACTACGAGCAGTACTTC
CASSATSRDYEQYF
>TRBJ1-4|.|TRBV5-1|.
TGCGCCAGCAGCCTGGGCCAGCAAGGGGGAAAACTGTTTTTT
CASSLGQQGGKLFF
>TRBJ1-2|.|TRBV30|.
TGTGCCTCGGACAGACCTAACTATGGCTACACCTTC
CASDRPNYGYTF
>TRBJ2-7|once|TRBV6-8|TRBD1
TGTGCCAAGGCAGGGGGCGAATACGAGCAGTACTTC
CAKAGGEYEQYF
>TRBJ2-7|.|TRBV11-1|.
TGTGCCAGCAGAAACACACAGGGAAGTTACGAGCAGTACTTC
CASRNTQGSYEQYF
>TRBJ2-7|.|TRBV6-5|.
TGTGCCAGCAGGGAGACCACCCCCGTCTCCCAGCAGTACTTC
CASRETTPVSQQYF
>TRBJ2-5|.|TRBV7-6|TRBD2
TGTGCCAGCAGCTCGTGGACTAGCGGGGGCGGAGAGACCCAGTACTTC
CASSSWTSGGGETQYF
>TRBJ2-2|.|TRBV5-4|TRBD1
TGTGCCAGCAGCTTTCCGGGACAGGGGAGCACCGGGGAGCTGTTTTTT
CASSFPGQGSTGELFF
>TRBJ2-5|.|TRBV28|.
TGTGCCAGCAGCTCCGAGCCGGGGACCCAGTACTTC
CASSSEPGTQYF
>TRBJ2-7|few|TRBV5-4|TRBD2
TGTGCCAGCAGCCTCCAAACTAGCGGGAGGAGAGGCGAGCAGTACTTC
CASSLQTSGRRGEQYF
>TRBJ2-7|.|TRBV7-9|.
TGTGCCAGCAGTTATGAGTACGAGCAGTACTTC
CASSYEYEQYF
>TRBJ2-3|once|TRBV27|TRBD1
TGTGCCAGCAGCGTACAACAGGCCCCAGGGGGAGATACGCAGTATTTT
CASSVQQAPGGDTQYF
>TRBJ1-5|.|TRBV28|.
TGTGCCAGCAGTTTACCCCCCGGGGTTGGTCAGCCCCAGCATTTT
CASSLPPGVGQPQHF
>TRBJ2-7|few|TRBV30|.
TGTGCCTGGAGAGCTAGCGCCCCATCCTACGAGCAGTACTTC
CAWRASAPSYEQYF
>TRBJ1-1|.|TRBV27|.
TGTGCCAGCAGTTTATTCCAGGGCTCCACTGCTTTCTTT
CASSLFQGSTAFF
>TRBJ2-1|.|TRBV19|TRBD2
TGTGCCAGTAGTCCCTCCGGGACTAGTGTCCCCCATGAGCAGTTCTTC
CASSPSGTSVPHEQFF
>TRBJ1-1|.|TRBV29-1|TRBD1
TGCAGCGGCCGACAGGGCACTGAAGCTTTCTTT
CSGRQGTEAFF
>TRBJ1-5|.|TRBV5-1|TRBD1
TGCGCCAGCAGCTACAGGGGGGATCAGCCCCAGCATTTT
CASSYRGDQPQHF
>TRBJ2-5|.|TRBV10-3|.
TGTGCCACCGGTCTTGAAGAGACCCAGTACTTC
CATGLEETQYF
>TRBJ1-6|once|TRBV7-8|.
TGTGCCAGCAGCCCAACTGGTAACCCTAATTCACCCCTCCACTTT
CASSPTGNPNSPLHF
>TRBJ2-7|.|TRBV11-2|TRBD1
TGTGCCAGCAGCTTAACGGACAGGGTAAGGGAGCAGTACTTC
CASSLTDRVREQYF
>TRBJ1-1|few|TRBV30|TRBD1
TGTGCCTGGAGTGCACACCGCAGGGGGCCTGGGTACCGGGGCACTGAAGCTTTCTTT
CAWSAHRRGPGYRGTEAFF
>TRBJ2-3|.|TRBV3-1/TRBV3-2|.
TGTGCCAGCAGCCACCGGACCACACGTCGGGAAGATACGCAGTATTTT
CASSHRTTRREDTQYF
>TRBJ2-6|.|TRBV7-3|TRBD1
TGTGCCAGCAGGAGACAGGGGCGAACCAGCTCTGGGGCCAACGTCCTGACTTTC
CASRRQGRTSSGANVLTF
>TRBJ1-1|.|TRBV11-2|.
TGTGCCAGCAGCGCGGGGCGTTGGAACACTGAAGCTTTCTTT
CASSAGRWNTEAFF
>TRBJ2-1|.|TRBV7-7|TRBD2
TGTGCTAGCAGCAAGGGACTAGCGGGGGCCTACAATGAGCAGTTCTTC
CASSKGLAGAYNEQFF
>TRBJ2-7|.|TRBV5-6|.
TGTGCCAGCAGCTTGACAGGAAGAGCCTACGAGCAGTACTTC
CASSLTGRAYEQYF
>TRBJ1-5|.|TRBV10-1|.
TGCGCCAGCAGTGAAGGGAGACAGCCCCAGCATTTT
CASSEGRQPQHF